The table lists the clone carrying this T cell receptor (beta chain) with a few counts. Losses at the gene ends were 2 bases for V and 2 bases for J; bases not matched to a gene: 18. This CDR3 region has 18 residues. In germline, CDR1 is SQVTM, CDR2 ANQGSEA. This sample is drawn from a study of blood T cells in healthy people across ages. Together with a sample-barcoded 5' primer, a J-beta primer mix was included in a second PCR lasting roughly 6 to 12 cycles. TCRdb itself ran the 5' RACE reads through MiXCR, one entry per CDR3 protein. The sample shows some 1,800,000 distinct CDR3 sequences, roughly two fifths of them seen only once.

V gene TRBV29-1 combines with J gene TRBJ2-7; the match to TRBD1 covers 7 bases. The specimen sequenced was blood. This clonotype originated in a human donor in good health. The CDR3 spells CSVESSLWGQRGTYEQYF. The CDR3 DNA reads TGCAGCGTTGAATCTTCCCTTTGGGGACAGAGGGGGACCTACGAGCAGTACTTC.